This TCR beta chain was obtained from a study of persistence of HIV-infected CD4 T cells. Germline V CDR1 and CDR2: MNHEY, SVGAGI. The CDR3 totals 15 residues. Deletions cut 4 bases from V and 0 bases from J, with 12 bases between. This clone was observed a few times. No antigen is known for it. Cells were stimulated with overlapping HIV-1 Gag 15-mer peptides. CD4+ T cells upregulating both CD40 ligand and CD69 were sorted as responding cells. Suppressive ART was started during chronic HIV-1 infection in these adults. Donors had undetectable plasma HIV-1 RNA, under 50 copies/mL, for 4+ years. Sequencing used immunoSEQ version 4 in survey mode. Repertoires were generated with immunoSEQ multiplex PCR, while TCRdb's copy carries only in-frame clones and drops some. The sample contains under 25,000 clones, 65% of which appear only once. The study's findings and limits: TCR oligoclonality correlated with proviral oligoclonality in the same sorted populations. Degenerate expanded CDR3beta sequences were enriched among CMV- and Gag-responding cells.

The chain employs TRBV6-5 and TRBJ1-1, with D perhaps matching TRBD1 (6 bases). This receptor was obtained from an adult woman with HIV who was CMV-seropositive. Sequences were derived from CD4+ T cells sorted from PBMCs after approximately 20-hour stimulation, sampled from a patient who received antiretroviral therapy. CDR3 sequence: CASSFVDRLNTEAFF. DNA for the CDR3: TGTGCCAGCAGTTTCGTGGACAGATTGAACACTGAAGCTTTCTTT.